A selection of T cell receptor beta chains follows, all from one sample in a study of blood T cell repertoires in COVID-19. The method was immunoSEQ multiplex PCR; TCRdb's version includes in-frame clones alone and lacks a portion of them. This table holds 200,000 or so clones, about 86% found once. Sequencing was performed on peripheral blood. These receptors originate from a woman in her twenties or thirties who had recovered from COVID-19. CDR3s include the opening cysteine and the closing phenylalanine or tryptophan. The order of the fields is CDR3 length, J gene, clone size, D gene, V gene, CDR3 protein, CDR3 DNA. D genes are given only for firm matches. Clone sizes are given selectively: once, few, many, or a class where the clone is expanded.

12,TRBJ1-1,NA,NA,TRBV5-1,CASSLQDSEAFF,TGCGCCAGCAGCTTACAGGACAGCGAAGCTTTCTTT
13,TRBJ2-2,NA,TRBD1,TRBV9,CASEGARTGELFF,TGTGCCAGCGAGGGGGCGCGCACCGGGGAGCTGTTTTTT
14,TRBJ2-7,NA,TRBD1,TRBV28,CASSTGTGLYEQYF,TGTGCCAGCAGCACCGGGACAGGGCTCTACGAGCAGTACTTC
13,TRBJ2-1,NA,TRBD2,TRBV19,CASSIVTSGRSFF,TGTGCCAGTAGTATAGTTACTAGCGGGAGGTCGTTCTTC
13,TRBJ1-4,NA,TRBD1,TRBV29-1,CSVLQGAQEKLFF,TGCAGCGTCCTACAGGGGGCGCAGGAAAAACTGTTTTTT
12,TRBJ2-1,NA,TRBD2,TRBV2,CASIGLAGVQFF,TGTGCCAGCATCGGACTAGCGGGAGTCCAGTTCTTC
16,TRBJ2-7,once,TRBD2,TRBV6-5,CASSYSGLAGLYEQYF,TGTGCCAGCAGTTACTCGGGACTAGCGGGCCTCTACGAGCAGTACTTC
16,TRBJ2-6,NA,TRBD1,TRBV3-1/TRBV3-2,CASSSATGEWANVLTF,TGTGCCAGCAGCTCGGCTACAGGGGAATGGGCCAACGTCCTGACTTTC
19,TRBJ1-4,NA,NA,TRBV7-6,CASSSTLELLSSTNEKLFF,TGTGCCAGCAGCTCCACCCTCGAGCTGCTTAGTAGTACTAATGAAAAACTGTTTTTT
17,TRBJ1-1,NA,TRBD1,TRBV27,CASSRLRTGVRNTEAFF,TGTGCCAGCAGCCGGTTGAGGACAGGGGTCAGGAACACTGAAGCTTTCTTT
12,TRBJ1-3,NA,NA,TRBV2,CASSTTGFPIYF,TGTGCCAGCAGTACTACAGGTTTCCCCATATATTTT
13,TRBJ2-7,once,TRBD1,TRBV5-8,CASIPGQAYEQYF,TGTGCCAGCATCCCGGGACAGGCTTACGAGCAGTACTTC
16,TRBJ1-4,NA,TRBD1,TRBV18,CASSSTGVTSNEKLFF,TGTGCCAGCTCATCGACAGGGGTTACGTCTAATGAAAAACTGTTTTTT
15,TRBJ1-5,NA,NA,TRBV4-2,CASSHAAQGAQPQHF,TGTGCCAGCAGCCATGCCGCGCAGGGTGCCCAGCCCCAGCATTTT
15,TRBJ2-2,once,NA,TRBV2,CASRGLADSTGELFF,TGTGCCAGCAGGGGACTGGCCGATTCCACCGGGGAGCTGTTTTTT
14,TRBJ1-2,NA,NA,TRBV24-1,CATSDLGQNYGYTF,TGTGCCACCAGTGATTTGGGCCAGAACTATGGCTACACCTTC
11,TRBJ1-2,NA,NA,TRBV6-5,CASTVNYGYTF,TGTGCCAGCACCGTTAACTATGGCTACACCTTC
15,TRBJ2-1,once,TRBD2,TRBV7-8,CASSPAGGSGNEQFF,TGTGCCAGCAGCCCAGCGGGAGGGAGTGGCAATGAGCAGTTCTTC
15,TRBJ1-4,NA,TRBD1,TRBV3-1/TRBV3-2,CASSQWDRVVERLFF,TGTGCCAGCAGCCAGTGGGACAGGGTAGTCGAGAGACTGTTTTTT
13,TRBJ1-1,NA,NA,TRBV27,CASSFGGYTEAFF,TGTGCCAGCAGTTTCGGCGGGTACACTGAAGCTTTCTTT
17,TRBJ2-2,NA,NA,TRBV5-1,CASSLIPAELSTGELFF,TGCGCCAGCAGCTTGATCCCAGCGGAGCTAAGCACCGGGGAGCTGTTTTTT
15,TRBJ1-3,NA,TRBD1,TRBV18,CASSPGTGKGNTIYF,TGTGCCAGCTCACCCGGGACAGGGAAAGGAAACACCATATATTTT
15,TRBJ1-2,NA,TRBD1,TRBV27,CASSRQGETNYGYTF,TGTGCCAGCAGCCGACAGGGGGAGACTAACTATGGCTACACCTTC
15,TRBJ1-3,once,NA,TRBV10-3,CAISDARSSGNTIYF,TGTGCCATCAGTGACGCGAGAAGCTCTGGAAACACCATATATTTT
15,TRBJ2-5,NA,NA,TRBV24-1,CATSDLASAQETQYF,TGTGCCACCAGTGACCTCGCCAGCGCCCAAGAGACCCAGTACTTC
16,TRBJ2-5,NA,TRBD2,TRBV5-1,CASSLGLAGGRETQYF,TGCGCCAGCAGCTTAGGACTAGCGGGGGGCCGGGAGACCCAGTACTTC